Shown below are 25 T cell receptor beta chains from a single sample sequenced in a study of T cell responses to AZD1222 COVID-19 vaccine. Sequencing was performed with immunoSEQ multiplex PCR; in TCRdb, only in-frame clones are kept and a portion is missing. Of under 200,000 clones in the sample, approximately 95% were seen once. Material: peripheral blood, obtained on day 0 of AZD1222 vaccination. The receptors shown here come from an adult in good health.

DNA of the CDR3: TGTGCCAGTATGAGAGGGGACGCTAATAATGAAAAACTGTTTTTT. Residues: CASMRGDANNEKLFF. The chain uses TRBV6-5 and TRBJ1-4, with D perhaps matching TRBD1 (5 bases). The CDR3 contains 15 residues. Between the trimmed V and J ends, which lost 9 bases and 4 bases, there was a span of 18 bases. The germline V gene encodes CDR1 MNHEY and CDR2 SVGAGI.

CDR3 sequence reads: CASSPETGSQPQHF. CDR3 DNA sequence: TGTGCCAGCTCACCGGAGACAGGATCTCAGCCCCAGCATTTT. The chain recombines TRBV18 with TRBJ1-5; D is possibly TRBD1 (6 bases). This CDR3 spans 14 amino acids. The germline V and J ends were trimmed by 3 bases and 6 bases, with 12 bases remaining between them. From germline, CDR1 is KGHSH and CDR2 LQKENI.

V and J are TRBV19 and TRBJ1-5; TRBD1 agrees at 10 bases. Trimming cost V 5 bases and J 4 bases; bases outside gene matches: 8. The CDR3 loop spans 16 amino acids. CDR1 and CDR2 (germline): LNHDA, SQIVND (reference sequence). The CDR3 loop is CASSPGQGVENQPQHF. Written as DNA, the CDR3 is TGTGCCAGTAGTCCCGGACAGGGGGTAGAGAATCAGCCCCAGCATTTT.

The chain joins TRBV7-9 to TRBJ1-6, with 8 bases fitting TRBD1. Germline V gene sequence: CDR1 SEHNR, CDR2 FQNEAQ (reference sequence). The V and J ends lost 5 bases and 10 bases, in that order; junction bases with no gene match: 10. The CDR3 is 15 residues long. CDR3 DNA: TGTGCCAGCAGCACCGGACAGGGTATCGTATCACCCCTCCACTTT. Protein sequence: CASSTGQGIVSPLHF.

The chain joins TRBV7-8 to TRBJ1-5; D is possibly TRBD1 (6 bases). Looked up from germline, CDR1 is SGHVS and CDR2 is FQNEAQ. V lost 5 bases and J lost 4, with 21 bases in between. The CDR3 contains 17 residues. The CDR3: CASSPQAGDSGNQPQHF. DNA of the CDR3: TGTGCCAGCAGCCCCCAGGCAGGGGATTCAGGGAATCAGCCCCAGCATTTT.

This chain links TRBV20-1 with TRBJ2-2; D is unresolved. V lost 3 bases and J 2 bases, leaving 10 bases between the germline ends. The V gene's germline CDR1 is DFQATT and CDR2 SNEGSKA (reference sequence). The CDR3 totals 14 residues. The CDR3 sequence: CSASSRPNTGELFF. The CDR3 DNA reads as TGCAGTGCTAGTTCCCGACCTAACACCGGGGAGCTGTTTTTT.

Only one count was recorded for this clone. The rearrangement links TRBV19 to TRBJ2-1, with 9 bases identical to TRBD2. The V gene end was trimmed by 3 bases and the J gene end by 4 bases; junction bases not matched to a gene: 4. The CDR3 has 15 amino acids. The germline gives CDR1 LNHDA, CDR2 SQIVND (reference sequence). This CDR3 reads CASSMTSGPYNEQFF. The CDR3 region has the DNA TGTGCCAGTAGTATGACTAGCGGACCGTACAATGAGCAGTTCTTC.

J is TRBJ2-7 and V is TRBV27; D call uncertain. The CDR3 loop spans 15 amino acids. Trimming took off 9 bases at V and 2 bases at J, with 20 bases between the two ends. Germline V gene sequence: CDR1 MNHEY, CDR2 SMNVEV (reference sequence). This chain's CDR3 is CARLTRALQTYEQYF. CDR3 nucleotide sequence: TGTGCCAGACTCACCAGAGCCCTTCAGACCTACGAGCAGTACTTC.

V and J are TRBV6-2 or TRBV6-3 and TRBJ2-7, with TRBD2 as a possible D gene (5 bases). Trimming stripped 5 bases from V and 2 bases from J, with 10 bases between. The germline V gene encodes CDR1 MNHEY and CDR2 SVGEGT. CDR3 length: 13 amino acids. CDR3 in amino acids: CASSDGIPYEQYF. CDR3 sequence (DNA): TGTGCCAGCAGTGACGGGATCCCCTACGAGCAGTACTTC.

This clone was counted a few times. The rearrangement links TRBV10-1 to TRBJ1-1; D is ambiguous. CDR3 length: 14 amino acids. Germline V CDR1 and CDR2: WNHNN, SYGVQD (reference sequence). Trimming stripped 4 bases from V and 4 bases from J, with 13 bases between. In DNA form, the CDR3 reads TGCGCCAGCAGTGTTGAAGTTAGAGGCACTGAAGCTTTCTTT. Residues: CASSVEVRGTEAFF.

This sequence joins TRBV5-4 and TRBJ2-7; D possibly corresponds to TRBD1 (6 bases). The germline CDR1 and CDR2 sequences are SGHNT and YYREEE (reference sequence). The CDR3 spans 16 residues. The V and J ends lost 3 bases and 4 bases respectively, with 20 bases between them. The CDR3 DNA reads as TGTGCCAGCAGCTCACCACTTTACAGGGAAGGATACGAGCAGTACTTC. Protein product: CASSSPLYREGYEQYF.

The CDR3 reads CAPGRLAVNTGELFF. The CDR3 nucleotides read TGTGCCCCCGGTCGGCTAGCGGTTAACACCGGGGAGCTGTTTTTT. The chain employs TRBV7-9 and TRBJ2-2; 7 nucleotides align to TRBD2. Germline CDR1 reads SEHNR; CDR2 reads FQNEAQ (reference sequence). V lost 11 bases and J lost 2; bases outside the gene matches: 11. CDR3 length: 15 residues.

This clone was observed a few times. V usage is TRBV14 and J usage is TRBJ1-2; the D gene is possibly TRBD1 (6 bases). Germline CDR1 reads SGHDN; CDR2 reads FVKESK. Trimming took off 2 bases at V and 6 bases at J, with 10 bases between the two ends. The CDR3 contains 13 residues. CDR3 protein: CASSQRGANGYTF. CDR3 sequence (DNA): TGTGCCAGCAGCCAACGGGGGGCGAATGGCTACACCTTC.

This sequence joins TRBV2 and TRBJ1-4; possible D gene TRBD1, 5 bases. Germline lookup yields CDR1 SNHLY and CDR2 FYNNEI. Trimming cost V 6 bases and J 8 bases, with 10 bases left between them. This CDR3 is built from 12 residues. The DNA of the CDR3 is TGTGCCAGCAGGCCCAGGGAGGAAAAACTGTTTTTT. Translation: CASRPREEKLFF.

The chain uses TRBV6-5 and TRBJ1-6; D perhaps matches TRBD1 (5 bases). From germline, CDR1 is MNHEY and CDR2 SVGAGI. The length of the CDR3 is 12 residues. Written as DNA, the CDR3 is TGTGACGCCCGGGACCCCGGCACACCCCTCCACTTT. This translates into CDARDPGTPLHF.

CDR3 amino acids: CASSLAFRNEAFF. The DNA of the CDR3 is TGTGCCAGCAGTTTAGCCTTCCGGAATGAAGCTTTCTTT. The V call is TRBV12-3 or TRBV12-4, the J call TRBJ1-1; D uncertain. The V gene lost 0 bases and the J gene lost 7 bases, with 9 bases spanning the gap. The CDR3 is 13 residues long.

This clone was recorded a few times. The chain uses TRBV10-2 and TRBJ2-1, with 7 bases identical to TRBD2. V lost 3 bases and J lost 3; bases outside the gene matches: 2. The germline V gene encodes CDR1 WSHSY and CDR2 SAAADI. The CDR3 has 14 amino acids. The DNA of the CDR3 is TGCGCCAGCAGTGAAGTAGCGGGCTACAATGAGCAGTTCTTC. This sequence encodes CASSEVAGYNEQFF.

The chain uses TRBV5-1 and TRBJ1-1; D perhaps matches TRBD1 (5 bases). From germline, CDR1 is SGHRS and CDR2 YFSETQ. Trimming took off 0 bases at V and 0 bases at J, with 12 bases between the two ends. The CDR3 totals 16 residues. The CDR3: CASSLVPGPMNTEAFF. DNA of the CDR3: TGCGCCAGCAGCTTGGTACCAGGGCCCATGAACACTGAAGCTTTCTTT.

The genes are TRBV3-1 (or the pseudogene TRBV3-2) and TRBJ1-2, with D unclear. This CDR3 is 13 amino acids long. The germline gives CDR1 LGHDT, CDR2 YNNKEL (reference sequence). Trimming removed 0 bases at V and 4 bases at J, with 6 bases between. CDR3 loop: CASSQDVSYGYTF. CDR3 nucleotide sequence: TGTGCCAGCAGCCAAGATGTCAGCTATGGCTACACCTTC.

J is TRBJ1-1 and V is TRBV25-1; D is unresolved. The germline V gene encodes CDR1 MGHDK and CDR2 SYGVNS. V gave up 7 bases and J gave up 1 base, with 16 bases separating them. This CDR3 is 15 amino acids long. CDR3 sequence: CASTQDPLQNTEAFF. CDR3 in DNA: TGTGCCAGCACCCAAGACCCCTTACAGAACACTGAAGCTTTCTTT.

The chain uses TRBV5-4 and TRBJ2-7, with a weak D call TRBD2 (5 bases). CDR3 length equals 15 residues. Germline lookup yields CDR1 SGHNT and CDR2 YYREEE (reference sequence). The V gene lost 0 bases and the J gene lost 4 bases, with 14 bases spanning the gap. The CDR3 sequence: CASSLDRGTQYEQYF. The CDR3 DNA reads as TGTGCCAGCAGCTTGGATCGGGGAACTCAATACGAGCAGTACTTC. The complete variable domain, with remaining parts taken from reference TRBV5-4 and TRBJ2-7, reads ETGVTQSPTHLIKTRGQQVTLRCSSQSGHNTVSWYQQALGQGPQFIFQYYREEENGRGNFPPRFSGLQFPNYSSELNVNALELDDSALYLCASSLDRGTQYEQYFGPGTRLTVT.

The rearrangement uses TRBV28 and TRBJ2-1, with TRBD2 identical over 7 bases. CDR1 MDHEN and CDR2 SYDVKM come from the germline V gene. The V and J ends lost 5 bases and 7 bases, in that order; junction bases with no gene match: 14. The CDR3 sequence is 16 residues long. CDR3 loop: CASSPRTSLNVNEQFF. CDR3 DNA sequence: TGTGCCAGCAGTCCCCGGACTAGTCTGAATGTGAATGAGCAGTTCTTC.

The CDR3 DNA reads TGCAGTGCTAGTGGGGGTCGCTCTGGAAACACCATATATTTT. Amino acid sequence: CSASGGRSGNTIYF. The chain uses TRBV20-1 and TRBJ1-3; D possibly corresponds to TRBD1 (5 bases). V lost 3 bases and J lost 0, with 9 bases in between. The length of the CDR3 is 14 residues. CDR1 is DFQATT and CDR2 is SNEGSKA in the germline V gene (reference sequence).

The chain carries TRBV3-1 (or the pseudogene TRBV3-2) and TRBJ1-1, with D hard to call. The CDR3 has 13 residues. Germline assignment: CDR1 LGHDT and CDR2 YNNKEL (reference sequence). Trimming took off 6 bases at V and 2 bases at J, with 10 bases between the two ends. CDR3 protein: CASRGTGNTEAFF. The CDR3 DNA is TGTGCCAGCAGGGGCACGGGTAACACTGAAGCTTTCTTT.

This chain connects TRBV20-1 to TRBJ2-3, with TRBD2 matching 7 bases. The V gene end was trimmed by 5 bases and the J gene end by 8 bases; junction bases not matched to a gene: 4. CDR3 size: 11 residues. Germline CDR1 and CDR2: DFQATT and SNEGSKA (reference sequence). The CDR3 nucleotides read TGCAGTGCTCTAAGGACTAGTACGCAGTATTTT. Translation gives CSALRTSTQYF.